This TCR beta chain emerged from a study of shared clonotypes between healthy human individuals. Study in general: The people who gave samples were a couple of women and three men aged 18 to 49.

This CDR3 is built from 13 residues. V was pared by 6 bases and J by 3 bases, with 4 bases of the junction left unmatched. Germline V gives CDR1 ENHRY, CDR2 SYGVKD. This clone occurred a few times. The donors were adults (healthy and HIV-negative) with no recent acute infections or vaccinations. Produced via immunoSEQ multiplex PCR; TCRdb's table is partial and in-frame only. The sample consists of about 1 million clones, roughly 75% of them appearing once. The sample consisted of memory CD4+ T cells sorted from blood. The subset was: CD45RA-negative fraction. This chain joins TRBV10-3 and TRBJ2-5; 7 bases align to TRBD1. The clonotype originates from a man younger than 35 in good health. CDR3 in amino acids: CAISGDRKETQYF. The DNA of the CDR3 is TGTGCCATCAGCGGGGACAGAAAAGAGACCCAGTACTTC.